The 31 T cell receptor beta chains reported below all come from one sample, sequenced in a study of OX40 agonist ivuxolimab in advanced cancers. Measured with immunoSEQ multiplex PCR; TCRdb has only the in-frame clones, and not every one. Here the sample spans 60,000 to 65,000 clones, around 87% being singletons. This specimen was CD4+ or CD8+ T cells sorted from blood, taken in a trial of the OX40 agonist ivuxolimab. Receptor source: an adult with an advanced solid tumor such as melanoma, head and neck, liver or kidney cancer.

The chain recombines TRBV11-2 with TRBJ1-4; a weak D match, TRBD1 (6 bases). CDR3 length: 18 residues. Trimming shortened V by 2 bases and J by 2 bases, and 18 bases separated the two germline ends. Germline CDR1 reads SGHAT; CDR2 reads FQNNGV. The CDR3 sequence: CASSLTGPGAATNEKLFF. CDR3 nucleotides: TGTGCCAGCAGCTTAACTGGACCGGGGGCGGCTACTAATGAAAAACTGTTTTTT.

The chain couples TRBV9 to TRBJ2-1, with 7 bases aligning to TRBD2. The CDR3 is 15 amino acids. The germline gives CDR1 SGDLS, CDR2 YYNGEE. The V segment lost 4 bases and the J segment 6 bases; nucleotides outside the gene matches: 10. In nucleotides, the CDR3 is TGTGCCAGCAGCCCGCGGGACTACCCCGCCAATGAGCAGTTCTTC. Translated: CASSPRDYPANEQFF.

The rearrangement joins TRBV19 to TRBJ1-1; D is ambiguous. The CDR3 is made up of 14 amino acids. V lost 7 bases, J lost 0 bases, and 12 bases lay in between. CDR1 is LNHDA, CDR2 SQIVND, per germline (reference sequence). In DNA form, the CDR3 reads TGTGCCAGTAAGCGTGGGGAGATGAACACTGAAGCTTTCTTT. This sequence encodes CASKRGEMNTEAFF.

The CDR3 sequence is CASSLGPSYNEQFF. CDR3 nucleotide sequence: TGTGCCAGCAGCTTAGGGCCCTCCTACAATGAGCAGTTCTTC. The rearrangement links TRBV11-2 to TRBJ2-1; D uncertain. Germline V gives CDR1 SGHAT, CDR2 FQNNGV. Trimming pared 1 base from V and 0 bases from J, leaving 4 bases between. CDR3 size: 14 residues.

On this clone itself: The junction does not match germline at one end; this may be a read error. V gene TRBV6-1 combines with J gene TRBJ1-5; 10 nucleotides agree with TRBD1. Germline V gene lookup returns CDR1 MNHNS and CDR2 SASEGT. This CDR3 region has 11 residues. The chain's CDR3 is CASSELGQGLF. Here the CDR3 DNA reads TGTGCCAGCAGTGAACTGGGACAGGGGCTTTTT.

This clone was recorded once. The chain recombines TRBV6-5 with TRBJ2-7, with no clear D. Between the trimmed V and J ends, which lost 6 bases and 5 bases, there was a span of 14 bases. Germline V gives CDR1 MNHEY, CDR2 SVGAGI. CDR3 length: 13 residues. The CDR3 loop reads CASSLRLADEQYF. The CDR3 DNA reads TGTGCCAGCAGCCTACGATTGGCGGACGAGCAGTACTTC.

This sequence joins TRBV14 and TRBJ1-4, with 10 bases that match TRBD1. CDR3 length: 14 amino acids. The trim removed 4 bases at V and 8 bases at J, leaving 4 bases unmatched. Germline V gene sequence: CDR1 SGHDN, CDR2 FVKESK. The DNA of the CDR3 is TGTGCCAGCAGCCCGAGGACAGGGGGAGAAAAACTGTTTTTT. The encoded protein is CASSPRTGGEKLFF. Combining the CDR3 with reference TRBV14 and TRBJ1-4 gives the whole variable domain EAGVTQFPSHSVIEKGQTVTLRCDPISGHDNLYWYRRVMGKEIKFLLHFVKESKQDESGMPNNRFLAERTGGTYSTLKVQPAELEDSGVYFCASSPRTGGEKLFFGSGTQLSVL.

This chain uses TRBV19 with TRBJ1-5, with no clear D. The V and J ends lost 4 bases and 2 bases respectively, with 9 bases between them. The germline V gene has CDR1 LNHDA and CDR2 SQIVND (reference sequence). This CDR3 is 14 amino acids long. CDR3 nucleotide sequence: TGTGCCAGTAGTACAATTTTTGGCAATCAGCCCCAGCATTTT. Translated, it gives CASSTIFGNQPQHF.

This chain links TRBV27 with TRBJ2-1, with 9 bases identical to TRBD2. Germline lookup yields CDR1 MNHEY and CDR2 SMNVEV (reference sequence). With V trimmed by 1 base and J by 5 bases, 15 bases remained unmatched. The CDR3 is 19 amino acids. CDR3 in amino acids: CASSLYLAGLAGRNNEQFF. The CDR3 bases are TGTGCCAGCAGTTTATACCTGGCGGGGCTAGCGGGGAGGAACAATGAGCAGTTCTTC.

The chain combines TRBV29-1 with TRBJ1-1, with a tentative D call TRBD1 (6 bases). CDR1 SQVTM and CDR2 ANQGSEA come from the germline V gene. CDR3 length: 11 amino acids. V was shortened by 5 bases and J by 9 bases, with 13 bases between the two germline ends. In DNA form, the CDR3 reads TGCAGCGTTCGACGGGGGGCAAAAGCTTTCTTT. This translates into CSVRRGAKAFF.

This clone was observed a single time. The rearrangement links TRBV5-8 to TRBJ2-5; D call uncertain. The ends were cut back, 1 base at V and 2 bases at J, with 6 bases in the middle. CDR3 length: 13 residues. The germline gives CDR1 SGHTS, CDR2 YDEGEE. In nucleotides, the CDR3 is TGTGCCAGCAGCTTGATGCAGCAAGAGACCCAGTACTTC. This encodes CASSLMQQETQYF.

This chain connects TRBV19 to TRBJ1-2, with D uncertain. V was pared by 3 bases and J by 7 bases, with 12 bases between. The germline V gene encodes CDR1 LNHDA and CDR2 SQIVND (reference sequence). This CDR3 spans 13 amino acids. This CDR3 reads CASSIWQAGGYTF. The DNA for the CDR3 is TGTGCCAGTAGTATTTGGCAGGCTGGTGGCTACACCTTC.

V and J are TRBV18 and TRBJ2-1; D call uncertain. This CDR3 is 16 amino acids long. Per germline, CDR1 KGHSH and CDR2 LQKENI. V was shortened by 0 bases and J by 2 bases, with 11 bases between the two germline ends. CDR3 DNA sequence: TGTGCCAGCTCACCACCAGGGCCTTCCGCCTACAATGAGCAGTTCTTC. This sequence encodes CASSPPGPSAYNEQFF.

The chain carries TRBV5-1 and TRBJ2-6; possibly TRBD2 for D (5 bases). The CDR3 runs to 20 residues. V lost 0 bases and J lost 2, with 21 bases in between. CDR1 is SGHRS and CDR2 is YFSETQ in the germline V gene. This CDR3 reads CASSLAGWGVQSTGANVLTF. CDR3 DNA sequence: TGCGCCAGCAGCTTGGCCGGGTGGGGAGTGCAGAGTACTGGGGCCAACGTCCTGACTTTC. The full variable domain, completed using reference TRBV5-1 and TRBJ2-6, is KAGVTQTPRYLIKTRGQQVTLSCSPISGHRSVSWYQQTPGQGLQFLFEYFSETQRNKGNFPGRFSGRQFSNSRSEMNVSTLELGDSALYLCASSLAGWGVQSTGANVLTFGAGSRLTVL.

CDR3: CASNTRLAGAYEQYF. The CDR3, as DNA: TGTGCCAGCAACACCCGACTAGCGGGGGCCTACGAGCAGTACTTC. The chain joins TRBV7-2 to TRBJ2-7; the match to TRBD2 covers 12 bases. Losses at the gene ends were 7 bases for V and 2 bases for J; bases not matched to a gene: 6. The CDR3 covers 15 residues. Germline loops: CDR1 SGHTA, CDR2 FQGNSA.

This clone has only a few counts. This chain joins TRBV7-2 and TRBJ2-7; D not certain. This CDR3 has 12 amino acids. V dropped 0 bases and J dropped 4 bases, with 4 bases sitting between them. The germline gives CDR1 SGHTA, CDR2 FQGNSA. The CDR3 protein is CASSLALYEQYF. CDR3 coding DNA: TGTGCCAGCAGCTTAGCGCTGTACGAGCAGTACTTC.

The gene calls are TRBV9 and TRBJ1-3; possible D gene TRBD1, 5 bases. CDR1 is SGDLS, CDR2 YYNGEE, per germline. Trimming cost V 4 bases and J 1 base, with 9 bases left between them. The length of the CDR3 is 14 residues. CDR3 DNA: TGTGCCAGCAGCTTTGCAGGGTCTGGAAACACCATATATTTT. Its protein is CASSFAGSGNTIYF.

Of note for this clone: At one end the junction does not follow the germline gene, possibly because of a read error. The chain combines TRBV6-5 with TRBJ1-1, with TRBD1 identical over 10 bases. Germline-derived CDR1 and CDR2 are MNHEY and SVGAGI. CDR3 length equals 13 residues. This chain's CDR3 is CASSARQGARGLF. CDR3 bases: TGTGCCAGCAGCGCCCGACAGGGGGCGCGAGGGCTTTTT.

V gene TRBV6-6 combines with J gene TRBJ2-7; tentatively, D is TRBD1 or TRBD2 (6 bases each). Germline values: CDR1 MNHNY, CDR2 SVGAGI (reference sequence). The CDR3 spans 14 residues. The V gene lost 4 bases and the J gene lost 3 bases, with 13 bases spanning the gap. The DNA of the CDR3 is TGTGCCAGCAGTTTAAAGGGGGGATTCTACGAGCAGTACTTC. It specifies CASSLKGGFYEQYF.

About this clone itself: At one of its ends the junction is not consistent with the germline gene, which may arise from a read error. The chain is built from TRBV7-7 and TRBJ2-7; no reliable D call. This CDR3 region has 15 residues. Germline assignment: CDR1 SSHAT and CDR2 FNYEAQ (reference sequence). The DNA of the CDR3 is TGTGCTAGCAGCTTAGGACCTGCACCTACCTACGAGCAGTACTTC. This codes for CASSLGPAPTYEQYF.

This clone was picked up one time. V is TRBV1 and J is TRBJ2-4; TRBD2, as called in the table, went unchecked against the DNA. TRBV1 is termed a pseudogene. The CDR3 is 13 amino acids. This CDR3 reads CTSSSSGKNIQYF. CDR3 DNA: TGCACCAGCAGCAGTAGCGGGAAAAACATTCAGTACTTC.

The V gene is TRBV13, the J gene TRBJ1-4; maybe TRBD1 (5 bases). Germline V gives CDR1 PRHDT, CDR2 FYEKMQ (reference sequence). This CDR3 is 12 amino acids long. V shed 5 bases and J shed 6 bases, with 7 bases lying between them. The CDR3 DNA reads TGTGCCAGCAGCGGACAAGATGAAAAACTGTTTTTT. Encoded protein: CASSGQDEKLFF. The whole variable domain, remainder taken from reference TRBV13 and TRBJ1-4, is AAGVIQSPRHLIKEKRETATLKCYPIPRHDTVYWYQQGPGQDPQFLISFYEKMQSDKGSIPDRFSAQQFSDYHSELNMSSLELGDSALYFCASSGQDEKLFFGSGTQLSVL.

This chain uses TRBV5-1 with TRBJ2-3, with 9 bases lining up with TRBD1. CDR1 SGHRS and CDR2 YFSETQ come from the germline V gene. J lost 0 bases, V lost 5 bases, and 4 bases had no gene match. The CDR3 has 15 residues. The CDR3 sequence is CASRRQGGSTDTQYF. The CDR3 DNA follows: TGCGCCAGCAGACGACAGGGGGGCAGCACAGATACGCAGTATTTT.

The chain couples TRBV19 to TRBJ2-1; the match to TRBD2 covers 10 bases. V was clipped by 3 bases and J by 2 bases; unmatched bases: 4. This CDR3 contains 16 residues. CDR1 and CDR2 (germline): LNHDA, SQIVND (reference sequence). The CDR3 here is CASSMASGSAYNEQFF. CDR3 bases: TGTGCCAGTAGTATGGCTAGCGGGAGCGCCTACAATGAGCAGTTCTTC.

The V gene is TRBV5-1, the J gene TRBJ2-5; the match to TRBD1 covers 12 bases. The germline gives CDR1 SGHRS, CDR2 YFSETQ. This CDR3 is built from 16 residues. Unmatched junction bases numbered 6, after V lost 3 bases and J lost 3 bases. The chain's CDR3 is CASSWAGTGGEETQYF. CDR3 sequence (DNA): TGCGCCAGCAGCTGGGCCGGGACAGGGGGCGAAGAGACCCAGTACTTC.

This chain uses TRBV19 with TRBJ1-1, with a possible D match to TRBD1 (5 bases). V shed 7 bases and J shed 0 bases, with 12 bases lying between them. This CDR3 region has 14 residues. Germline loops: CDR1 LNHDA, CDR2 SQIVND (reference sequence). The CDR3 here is CASTKGLVNTEAFF. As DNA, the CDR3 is TGTGCCAGTACCAAGGGGCTCGTGAACACTGAAGCTTTCTTT.

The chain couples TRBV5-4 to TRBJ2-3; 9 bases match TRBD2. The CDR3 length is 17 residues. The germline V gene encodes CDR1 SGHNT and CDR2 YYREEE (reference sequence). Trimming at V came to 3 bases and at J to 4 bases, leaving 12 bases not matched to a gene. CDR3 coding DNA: TGTGCCAGCAGCTCCCATACTAGCGGGCCCGCGGCAGATACGCAGTATTTT. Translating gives CASSSHTSGPAADTQYF. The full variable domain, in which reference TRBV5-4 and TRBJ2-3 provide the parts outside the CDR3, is ETGVTQSPTHLIKTRGQQVTLRCSSQSGHNTVSWYQQALGQGPQFIFQYYREEENGRGNFPPRFSGLQFPNYSSELNVNALELDDSALYLCASSSHTSGPAADTQYFGPGTRLTVL.

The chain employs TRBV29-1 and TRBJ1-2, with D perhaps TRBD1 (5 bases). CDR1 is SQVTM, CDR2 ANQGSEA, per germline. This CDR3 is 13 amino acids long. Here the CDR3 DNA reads TGCAGAGGGTGGGGGGACTCTAACTATGGCTACACCTTC. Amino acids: CRGWGDSNYGYTF. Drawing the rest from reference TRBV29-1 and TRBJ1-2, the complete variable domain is SAVISQKPSRDICQRGTSLTIQCQVDSQVTMMFWYRQQPGQSLTLIATANQGSEATYESGFVIDKFPISRPNLTFSTLTVSNMSPEDSSIYLCRGWGDSNYGYTFGSGTRLTVV.

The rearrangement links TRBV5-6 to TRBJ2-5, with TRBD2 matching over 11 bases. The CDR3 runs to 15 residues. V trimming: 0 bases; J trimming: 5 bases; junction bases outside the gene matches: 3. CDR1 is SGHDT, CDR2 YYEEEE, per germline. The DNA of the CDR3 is TGTGCCAGCAGCTTGGTAGCGGGGGGGCGTGAGACCCAGTACTTC. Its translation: CASSLVAGGRETQYF.

This CDR3 reads CASSYSGEVVGGTQYF. CDR3 DNA sequence: TGTGCCAGCAGTTACTCGGGAGAGGTAGTCGGGGGTACGCAGTATTTT. The rearrangement uses TRBV6-6 and TRBJ2-3, with D tentatively TRBD2 (6 bases). With 0 bases removed from V and 8 bases from J, the gap between germline ends came to 18 bases. This CDR3 is built from 16 residues. Per the germline V gene, CDR1 is MNHNY and CDR2 is SVGAGI (reference sequence).

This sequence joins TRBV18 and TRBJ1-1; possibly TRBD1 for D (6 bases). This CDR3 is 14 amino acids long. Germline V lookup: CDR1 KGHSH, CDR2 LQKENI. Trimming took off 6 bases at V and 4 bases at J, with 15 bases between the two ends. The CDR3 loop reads CASSPRGASTEAFF. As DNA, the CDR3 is TGTGCCAGCTCCCCGAGGGGGGCGTCCACTGAAGCTTTCTTT.